One sample yielded the 27 T cell receptor beta chains listed below, sequenced in a study of T cell repertoires in cytomegalovirus infection. Each CDR3 protein is one row after TCRdb ran MiXCR on the reads. The sample includes approximately 340,000 distinct CDR3 sequences, roughly 29% of them seen just once. Antigens of these TCRs are unknown. The material was cultured PBMCs, obtained from culture after CMV antigen stimulation. These receptor sequences come from a human donor in good health (CMV status not recorded). Some clones in this sample may be carry-over from other donors' samples.

This clonotype was seen a few times. V usage is TRBV7-2 and J usage is TRBJ2-7; TRBD1 might be the D (6 bases). Between the trimmed V and J ends, which lost 1 base and 9 bases, there was a span of 10 bases. The CDR3 sequence is 12 residues long. Germline CDR1 SGHTA, CDR2 FQGNSA. Here the CDR3 DNA reads TGTGCCAGCAGCTTAGAAACAGGGAGGCAGTACTTC. Translation: CASSLETGRQYF. Using reference TRBV7-2 and TRBJ2-7 for the parts outside the CDR3, the full variable domain is GAGVSQSPSNKVTEKGKDVELRCDPISGHTALYWYRQSLGQGLEFLIYFQGNSAPDKSGLPSDRFSAERTGGSVSTLTIQRTQQEDSAVYLCASSLETGRQYFGPGTRLTVT.

The chain uses TRBV20-1 and TRBJ2-1; no reliable D call. Trimming removed 3 bases at V and 8 bases at J, with 11 bases between. The CDR3 loop spans 12 amino acids. Germline CDR1 DFQATT, CDR2 SNEGSKA (reference sequence). The CDR3 coding sequence is TGCAGTGCTAGGGCCCTGCCAGATGAGCAGTTCTTC. It translates to CSARALPDEQFF.

The sample holds many counts of this clonotype. The chain combines TRBV7-9 with TRBJ1-1; D unresolved. Trimming removed 5 bases from V and 4 bases from J, with 8 bases in between. The CDR3 length is 12 residues. Germline V gene lookup returns CDR1 SEHNR and CDR2 FQNEAQ (reference sequence). CDR3 sequence reads: CASSLGTTEAFF. In DNA form, the CDR3 reads TGTGCCAGCAGCCTGGGAACCACTGAAGCTTTCTTT.

In this sample, this clonotype turned up a few times. The rearrangement links TRBV12-3 or TRBV12-4 to TRBJ2-2; D could derive from TRBD1 or TRBD2 (5 bases each). V gave up 5 bases and J gave up 13 bases, with 14 bases separating them. The CDR3 loop spans 12 amino acids. The CDR3 bases are TGTGCCAGCAGTGGGACGGGACGTGGGCTGTTTTTT. Translation: CASSGTGRGLFF.

This sequence joins TRBV6-5 and TRBJ1-1; D gene unclear. The ends were cut back, 5 bases at V and 0 bases at J, with 16 bases in the middle. CDR1 is MNHEY and CDR2 is SVGAGI in the germline V gene. The CDR3 runs to 16 residues. The CDR3 loop is CASSRHGPPMNTEAFF. CDR3 DNA sequence: TGTGCCAGCAGTAGGCACGGACCGCCGATGAACACTGAAGCTTTCTTT.

The rearrangement uses TRBV6-2 or TRBV6-3 and TRBJ2-7; 8 bases are shared with TRBD1. Germline lookup yields CDR1 MNHEY and CDR2 SVGEGT. V gave up 8 bases and J gave up 3 bases; unmatched junction bases: 9. The length of the CDR3 is 14 residues. CDR3 region: CASEGTGVYYEQYF. The CDR3, as DNA: TGTGCCAGCGAGGGGACAGGAGTTTACTACGAGCAGTACTTC.

The V call is TRBV6-4, the J call TRBJ2-3, with TRBD2 matching over 9 bases. Germline V gives CDR1 MRHNA, CDR2 SNTAGT. The CDR3 covers 16 residues. J gave up 0 bases and V 5 bases, and 6 bases lay outside the gene matches. CDR3 in DNA: TGTGCCAGCAGTTTGACTAGCGGCCTTAGCACAGATACGCAGTATTTT. Translation gives CASSLTSGLSTDTQYF.

This clonotype was observed once. The chain recombines TRBV20-1 with TRBJ2-3; 10 bases are a match to TRBD2. Germline V lookup: CDR1 DFQATT, CDR2 SNEGSKA (reference sequence). The J segment lost 5 bases and the V segment lost 6 bases, leaving 11 bases of the junction unmatched. This CDR3 is 15 amino acids long. This chain's CDR3 is CSAQLGAGGQDTQYF. The CDR3 DNA reads TGCAGTGCCCAACTAGGAGCGGGGGGGCAAGATACGCAGTATTTT.

The CDR3 reads CASTNGGAYTGELFF. The CDR3 coding sequence is TGTGCCAGCACTAATGGGGGGGCCTACACCGGGGAGCTGTTTTTT. The rearrangement links TRBV7-6 to TRBJ2-2; possibly TRBD2 for D (7 bases). The V gene lost 7 bases and the J gene lost 3 bases, with 15 bases spanning the gap. Germline CDR1 and CDR2: SGHVS and FNYEAQ. The CDR3 length is 15 residues. Together with reference TRBV7-6 and TRBJ2-2, the CDR3 gives the full variable domain: GAGVSQSPRYKVTKRGQDVALRCDPISGHVSLYWYRQALGQGPEFLTYFNYEAQQDKSGLPNDRFSAERPEGSISTLTIQRTEQRDSAMYRCASTNGGAYTGELFFGEGSRLTVL.

The V and J genes are TRBV11-3 and TRBJ2-1; 11 bases map to TRBD2. V lost 1 base, J lost 7 bases, and 9 bases stayed unmatched. The CDR3 covers 17 residues. CDR1 is SGHNT, CDR2 YENEEA, per germline. CDR3 region: CASSLGTSGGGANEQFF. DNA for the CDR3: TGTGCCAGCAGCTTAGGCACTAGCGGGGGAGGGGCAAATGAGCAGTTCTTC.

The chain uses TRBV29-1 and TRBJ2-1; the D gene could be TRBD1 or TRBD2 (7 bases each). CDR1 SQVTM and CDR2 ANQGSEA come from the germline V gene. The CDR3 consists of 11 residues. Trimming removed 7 bases at V and 9 bases at J, with 13 bases between. CDR3 region: CSAIRGGEQFF. For the CDR3, the DNA is TGCAGCGCGATCAGGGGGGGTGAGCAGTTCTTC.

This clonotype showed up just a few times. The J gene is TRBJ1-6, the V gene TRBV29-1; 8 bases map to TRBD1. V shed 5 bases and J 14 bases; nucleotides not matched to a gene: 11. Per germline, CDR1 SQVTM and CDR2 ANQGSEA. The CDR3 consists of 13 residues. The CDR3: CSVREQGARALHF. DNA of the CDR3: TGCAGCGTTCGGGAGCAGGGGGCGCGGGCCCTCCACTTT. Based on the CDR3 plus reference TRBV29-1 and TRBJ1-6, the full variable domain is SAVISQKPSRDICQRGTSLTIQCQVDSQVTMMFWYRQQPGQSLTLIATANQGSEATYESGFVIDKFPISRPNLTFSTLTVSNMSPEDSSIYLCSVREQGARALHFGNGTRLTVT.

This sequence joins TRBV7-6 and TRBJ2-7; D tentatively fits TRBD1 or TRBD2 (5 bases each). Germline CDR1 is SGHVS and CDR2 is FNYEAQ. The CDR3 covers 19 residues. V lost 0 bases and J 3 bases, leaving 24 bases between the germline ends. The CDR3 DNA reads TGTGCCAGCAGCTTAGCCGGGGTGGGGGTTGGGACGGACCTCTACGAGCAGTACTTC. Protein product: CASSLAGVGVGTDLYEQYF. Variable domain in full (rest from reference TRBV7-6 and TRBJ2-7): GAGVSQSPRYKVTKRGQDVALRCDPISGHVSLYWYRQALGQGPEFLTYFNYEAQQDKSGLPNDRFSAERPEGSISTLTIQRTEQRDSAMYRCASSLAGVGVGTDLYEQYFGPGTRLTVT.

This clonotype was picked up many times. V usage is TRBV12-3 or TRBV12-4 and J usage is TRBJ1-2; D is possibly TRBD1 (5 bases). Deletions cut 7 bases from V and 3 bases from J, with 18 bases between. The CDR3 covers 15 residues. CDR3 nucleotides: TGTGCCAGCAAGGGACGGGGCAGGAGCTACTATGGCTACACCTTC. Its protein product is CASKGRGRSYYGYTF.

The rearrangement links TRBV7-9 to TRBJ2-1; tentatively, D is TRBD1 or TRBD2 (5 bases each). CDR1 is SEHNR, CDR2 FQNEAQ, per germline (reference sequence). The V and J ends lost 1 base and 0 bases respectively, with 19 bases between them. The CDR3 extends over 19 amino acids. The CDR3 bases are TGTGCCAGCAGCTTAGGTTTGGACGGCTGGGGGAGCTCCTACAATGAGCAGTTCTTC. Translation: CASSLGLDGWGSSYNEQFF.

The gene calls are TRBV6-5 and TRBJ1-3, with unresolved D. Looked up from germline, CDR1 is MNHEY and CDR2 is SVGAGI. The CDR3 consists of 16 residues. V lost 2 bases and J 2 bases, leaving 13 bases between the germline ends. The CDR3 spells CASSYGLPAAGNTIYF. In nucleotides, the CDR3 is TGTGCCAGCAGTTACGGCCTTCCCGCAGCTGGAAACACCATATATTTT.

The CDR3 sequence is CASSQEGASDGYTF. In DNA, the CDR3 is TGTGCCAGCAGCCAAGAAGGGGCGAGTGATGGCTACACCTTC. The chain joins TRBV4-2 to TRBJ1-2; D is perhaps TRBD1 (5 bases). Trimming pared 0 bases from V and 6 bases from J, leaving 11 bases between. Germline CDR1 and CDR2: LGHNA and YNFKEQ. CDR3 length equals 14 residues.

This sequence joins TRBV20-1 and TRBJ2-7; 10 bases match TRBD2. The CDR3 runs to 13 residues. Trimming at V came to 4 bases and at J to 5 bases, leaving 5 bases not matched to a gene. Germline V gene data show CDR1 as DFQATT and CDR2 as SNEGSKA (reference sequence). CDR3 bases: TGCAGTGCTATTGGAGGACTAGCGGACGAGCAGTACTTC. It translates to CSAIGGLADEQYF.

The rearrangement links TRBV7-2 to TRBJ2-7; the match to TRBD2 covers 10 bases. In germline, CDR1 is SGHTA, CDR2 FQGNSA. The CDR3 covers 14 residues. Trimming cost V 2 bases and J 4 bases; bases outside gene matches: 2. This CDR3 is CASSLTLAGYEQYF. CDR3 bases: TGTGCCAGCAGCTTAACACTAGCGGGGTACGAGCAGTACTTC.

This clonotype occurred a few times. CDR3 nucleotide sequence: TGTGCCAGCAGCTTCGGGGGCGTGGAGACCCAGTACTTC. Protein sequence: CASSFGGVETQYF. V is TRBV7-2 and J is TRBJ2-5; the D call may be TRBD1 or TRBD2 (6 bases each). The CDR3 is 13 residues long. Looked up from germline, CDR1 is SGHTA and CDR2 is FQGNSA. Between the trimmed V and J ends, which lost 3 bases and 5 bases, there was a span of 10 bases.

In its sample, this clonotype was seen a few times. This sequence joins TRBV6-5 and TRBJ2-7, with 7 bases lining up with TRBD1. CDR1 and CDR2 from the germline V gene are MNHEY and SVGAGI. The CDR3 is 15 amino acids. V lost 0 bases, J lost 2 bases, and 4 bases stayed unmatched. The CDR3 DNA reads TGTGCCAGCAGTTACTCGCGACAGGGAACCTACGAGCAGTACTTC. Its translation: CASSYSRQGTYEQYF.

This chain joins TRBV12-3 or TRBV12-4 and TRBJ2-7; D uncertain. V was shortened by 3 bases and J by 1 base, with 10 bases between the two germline ends. The CDR3 sequence is 14 residues long. In nucleotides, the CDR3 is TGTGCCAGCAGTTTTGGAGTCGAATCCTACGAGCAGTACTTC. It encodes CASSFGVESYEQYF.

J is TRBJ1-6 and V is TRBV2; D not certain. Germline V CDR1 and CDR2: SNHLY, FYNNEI. V gave up 6 bases and J gave up 6 bases, with 3 bases separating them. This CDR3 has 11 residues. The CDR3 sequence is CASRVNSPLHF. Here the CDR3 DNA reads TGTGCCAGCAGGGTTAATTCACCCCTCCACTTT. The full variable domain, completed using reference TRBV2 and TRBJ1-6, is EPEVTQTPSHQVTQMGQEVILRCVPISNHLYFYWYRQILGQKVEFLVSFYNNEISEKSEIFDDQFSVERPDGSNFTLKIRSTKLEDSAMYFCASRVNSPLHFGNGTRLTVT.

This clonotype showed up just a few times. The V call is TRBV10-3, the J call TRBJ2-1; weak D call: TRBD2 (6 bases). V was trimmed by 2 bases and J by 5 bases, leaving 13 bases between them. This CDR3 comprises 15 residues. Germline V gene lookup returns CDR1 ENHRY and CDR2 SYGVKD. The DNA of the CDR3 is TGTGCCATCAGTGAGATTGGTAGCGGAAACAATGAGCAGTTCTTC. Its translation is CAISEIGSGNNEQFF.

The genes are TRBV7-6 and TRBJ1-4; D unresolved. With 2 bases removed from V and 5 bases from J, the gap between germline ends came to 9 bases. This CDR3 has 14 residues. CDR1 and CDR2 (germline): SGHVS, FNYEAQ. In DNA form, the CDR3 reads TGTGCCAGCAGCTTATTGGAGGCCAATGAAAAACTGTTTTTT. Amino acid sequence: CASSLLEANEKLFF.

The chain links TRBV12-3 or TRBV12-4 to TRBJ2-7; 7 bases are shared with TRBD1. V dropped 5 bases and J dropped 2; count of bases not matched to a gene: 6. The CDR3 length is 14 residues. CDR3 protein: CASSTNQGAYEQYF. DNA for the CDR3: TGTGCCAGCAGTACTAACCAGGGGGCCTACGAGCAGTACTTC.

The V gene is TRBV5-1, the J gene TRBJ2-5; unclear D gene. Germline lookup yields CDR1 SGHRS and CDR2 YFSETQ. The CDR3 runs 13 residues. Trimming removed 4 bases from V and 5 bases from J, with 12 bases in between. The CDR3 region is CASSPPGVETQYF. As DNA, the CDR3 is TGCGCCAGCAGCCCACCTGGAGTTGAGACCCAGTACTTC. The complete variable domain, with remaining parts taken from reference TRBV5-1 and TRBJ2-5, reads KAGVTQTPRYLIKTRGQQVTLSCSPISGHRSVSWYQQTPGQGLQFLFEYFSETQRNKGNFPGRFSGRQFSNSRSEMNVSTLELGDSALYLCASSPPGVETQYFGPGTRLLVL.